Listed here are 14 T cell receptor beta chains from one sample, sequenced in a study of T cell repertoires in cytomegalovirus infection. In TCRdb, the reads were re-called with MiXCR into one record per CDR3 protein. This sample carries 65,000 to 95,000 distinct CDR3 sequences, roughly 3.7% of them seen once, and the ten largest clones take less than 5%. Sequenced: PBMCs. These receptors were collected from a human donor in good health (CMV status not recorded). Some clones in this sample may be carry-over from other donors' samples.

The sample holds many counts of this clonotype. The V call is TRBV20-1, the J call TRBJ2-3; TRBD1 is a possible D gene (6 bases). The CDR3 spans 14 residues. Germline CDR1 is DFQATT and CDR2 is SNEGSKA (reference sequence). Trimming removed 3 bases at V and 0 bases at J, with 10 bases between. The CDR3 protein is CSARYRVSTDTQYF. The CDR3 DNA is TGCAGTGCTAGGTACAGGGTGAGCACAGATACGCAGTATTTT.

This clonotype was seen repeatedly, ten times or more. V and J are TRBV10-3 and TRBJ2-7; no definite D call. The V and J ends lost 2 bases and 8 bases respectively, with 13 bases between them. The CDR3 runs 13 residues. Germline V gives CDR1 ENHRY, CDR2 SYGVKD. CDR3 in DNA: TGTGCCATCAGTGAGAATGTCGGTATTCAGCAGTACTTC. Protein product: CAISENVGIQQYF.

At least ten counts were recorded for this clonotype. The rearrangement joins TRBV7-2 to TRBJ2-3; D call uncertain. CDR1 and CDR2 from the germline V gene are SGHTA and FQGNSA. This CDR3 region has 12 residues. Trimming cost V 5 bases and J 8 bases, with 11 bases left between them. CDR3 nucleotide sequence: TGTGCCAGCAGCCCCTCGATTGGTACGCAGTATTTT. Translated: CASSPSIGTQYF. The full variable domain, rest sourced from reference TRBV7-2 and TRBJ2-3, is GAGVSQSPSNKVTEKGKDVELRCDPISGHTALYWYRQSLGQGLEFLIYFQGNSAPDKSGLPSDRFSAERTGGSVSTLTIQRTQQEDSAVYLCASSPSIGTQYFGPGTRLTVL.

This clonotype was counted many times. This chain uses TRBV28 with TRBJ1-1, with no clear D. CDR3 length equals 14 residues. V was cut by 3 bases and J by 1 base, with 9 bases left in between. Germline CDR1 and CDR2: MDHEN and SYDVKM. CDR3 DNA: TGTGCCAGCAGTTTCGGTGGCGGGAACACTGAAGCTTTCTTT. As protein: CASSFGGGNTEAFF.

This clonotype was detected ten times or more. The chain joins TRBV24-1 to TRBJ2-1; possibly TRBD1 for D (5 bases). Germline V gives CDR1 KGHDR, CDR2 SFDVKD. The V gene lost 3 bases and the J gene lost 0 bases, with 8 bases spanning the gap. CDR3 length: 15 amino acids. The CDR3 reads CATSDPQGSYNEQFF. In nucleotides, the CDR3 is TGTGCCACCAGTGATCCCCAGGGCTCCTACAATGAGCAGTTCTTC.

This clonotype showed up many times. The chain has TRBV7-9 and TRBJ1-5, with D possibly TRBD1 on 5 matching bases. Trimming cost V 5 bases and J 5 bases, with 13 bases left between them. This CDR3 region has 14 residues. The germline V gene has CDR1 SEHNR and CDR2 FQNEAQ (reference sequence). The CDR3 DNA reads TGTGCCAGCAGCCTCGGGACGGAGTATCAGCCCCAGCATTTT. Protein sequence: CASSLGTEYQPQHF.

There are many counts of this clonotype. V usage is TRBV7-2 and J usage is TRBJ1-5; D is perhaps TRBD1 (5 bases). The germline V gene has CDR1 SGHTA and CDR2 FQGNSA. With 5 bases removed from V and 7 bases from J, the gap between germline ends came to 15 bases. The CDR3 loop spans 14 amino acids. CDR3 nucleotides: TGTGCCAGCAGCACAGGACTTTTGGGCCAGCCCCAGCATTTT. This sequence encodes CASSTGLLGQPQHF.

This clonotype was observed at least ten times. This rearrangement joins TRBV7-9 to TRBJ1-1; 11 bases are a match to TRBD1. Trimming removed 5 bases from V and 4 bases from J; junction bases left unmatched: 12. Germline CDR1 and CDR2: SEHNR and FQNEAQ (reference sequence). The CDR3 has 17 amino acids. CDR3 residues: CASSASRDRGMGTEAFF. The CDR3 nucleotides are TGTGCCAGCAGCGCATCCCGGGACAGGGGGATGGGCACTGAAGCTTTCTTT.

This clonotype was counted many times. The chain joins TRBV20-1 to TRBJ1-5, with D unresolved. Trimming pared 2 bases from V and 9 bases from J, leaving 8 bases between. Germline CDR1 and CDR2: DFQATT and SNEGSKA (reference sequence). The CDR3 length is 11 residues. Written as DNA, the CDR3 is TGCAGTGCTAGATCCGGGCGGCCCCAGCATTTT. It translates to CSARSGRPQHF.

This clonotype was counted ten times or more. This chain joins TRBV15 and TRBJ2-7, with TRBD1 as a possible D gene (6 bases). The germline V gene encodes CDR1 LNHNV and CDR2 YYDKDF (reference sequence). V dropped 1 base and J dropped 0 bases, with 10 bases sitting between them. The CDR3 has 15 amino acids. CDR3 loop: CATSRGAGVSYEQYF. CDR3 nucleotide sequence: TGTGCCACCAGCAGAGGAGCAGGGGTCTCCTACGAGCAGTACTTC.

This clonotype has ten or more counts. The chain carries TRBV30 and TRBJ1-3; D uncertain. V gave up 4 bases and J gave up 4 bases, with 20 bases separating them. This CDR3 has 16 residues. The germline CDR1 and CDR2 sequences are GTSNPN and SVGIG (reference sequence). The CDR3 loop is CAWILYPRGAGNTIYF. The DNA of the CDR3 is TGTGCCTGGATTCTGTACCCCCGGGGAGCCGGAAACACCATATATTTT.

This clonotype was recorded many times. The rearrangement uses TRBV7-9 and TRBJ1-1; the match to TRBD1 covers 12 bases. V shed 5 bases and J 4 bases; nucleotides not matched to a gene: 2. The CDR3 loop spans 14 amino acids. Germline values: CDR1 SEHNR, CDR2 FQNEAQ (reference sequence). The CDR3 spells CASSQGQGATEAFF. The CDR3 nucleotides are TGTGCCAGCAGCCAGGGACAGGGGGCCACTGAAGCTTTCTTT. Looking up the rest from reference TRBV7-9 and TRBJ1-1 gives the full variable domain: DTGVSQNPRHKITKRGQNVTFRCDPISEHNRLYWYRQTLGQGPEFLTYFQNEAQLEKSRLLSDRFSAERPKGSFSTLEIQRTEQGDSAMYLCASSQGQGATEAFFGQGTRLTVV.

This clonotype has ten or more counts. This chain links TRBV4-1 with TRBJ1-1; D ambiguous. Germline lookup yields CDR1 MGHRA and CDR2 YSYEKL. The CDR3 is 14 residues long. Trimming pared 0 bases from V and 1 base from J, leaving 6 bases between. CDR3: CASSQDPTNTEAFF. The CDR3 nucleotides read TGCGCCAGCAGCCAAGATCCGACGAACACTGAAGCTTTCTTT.

This clonotype showed up many times. The junction differs from germline at one of its ends, possibly a read error. This chain connects TRBV4-1 to TRBJ1-2; TRBD1 aligns across 7 bases. The CDR3 runs to 15 residues. CDR1 MGHRA and CDR2 YSYEKL come from the germline V gene. The CDR3 DNA reads TGTGCCAGCAGCCTACTCCAGGGGGGCGCGGATGGCTACACCTTC. Translated, it gives CASSLLQGGADGYTF.